This TCR beta chain was sequenced during a study of T cell clonality in common variable immunodeficiency. Regarding the study as a whole: Compared with controls, CVID subjects had fewer shared TCRbeta clones.

This clone has ten or more counts. The antigen is not known. The read ends 3 residues early relative to the CDR3; the germline J gene fills the gap. Profiling relied on immunoSEQ multiplex PCR, and the TCRdb table lists in-frame clones only, not all of them. The sample has around 39,000 clones, none seen only once. The V end was cut by 4 bases, the J end by 5 bases, with 16 bases between. In germline, CDR1 is DFQATT, CDR2 SNEGSKA (reference sequence). The CDR3 is 14 amino acids. The chain links TRBV20-1 to TRBJ2-3; a possible D gene is TRBD2 (6 bases). The TCR was taken from a person aged 18-70 years in good health. Material for sequencing was peripheral blood mononuclear cells. The covered CDR3 bases are TGCAGTGCTAACCGGGCTAGCGCGAAAGATACG. It specifies CSANRASAKDT. The CDR3 reads in full as CSANRASAKDTQYF.